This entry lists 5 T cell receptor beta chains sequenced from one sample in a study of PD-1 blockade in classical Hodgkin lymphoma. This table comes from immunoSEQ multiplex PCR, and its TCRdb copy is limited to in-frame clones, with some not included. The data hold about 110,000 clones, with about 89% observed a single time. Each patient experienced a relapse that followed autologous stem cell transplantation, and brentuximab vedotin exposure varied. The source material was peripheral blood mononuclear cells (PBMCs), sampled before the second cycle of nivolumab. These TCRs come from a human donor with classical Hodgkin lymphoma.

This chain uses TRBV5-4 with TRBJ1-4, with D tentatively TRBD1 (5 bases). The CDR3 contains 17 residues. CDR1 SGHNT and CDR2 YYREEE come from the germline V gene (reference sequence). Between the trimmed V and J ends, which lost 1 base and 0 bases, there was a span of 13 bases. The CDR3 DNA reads TGTGCCAGCAGCTTGAAAGGGGCCGGAGCAACTAATGAAAAACTGTTTTTT. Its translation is CASSLKGAGATNEKLFF.

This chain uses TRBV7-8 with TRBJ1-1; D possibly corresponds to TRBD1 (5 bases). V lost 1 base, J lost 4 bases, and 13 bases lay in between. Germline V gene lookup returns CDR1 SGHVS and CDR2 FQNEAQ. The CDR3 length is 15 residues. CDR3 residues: CASSLGANGGTEAFF. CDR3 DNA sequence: TGTGCCAGCAGCTTAGGGGCCAATGGGGGCACTGAAGCTTTCTTT.

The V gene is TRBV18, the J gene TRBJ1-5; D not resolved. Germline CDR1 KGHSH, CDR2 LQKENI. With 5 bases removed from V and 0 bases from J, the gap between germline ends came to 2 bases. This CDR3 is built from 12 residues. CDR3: CASSYSNQPQHF. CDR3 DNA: TGTGCCAGCTCATATAGCAATCAGCCCCAGCATTTT.

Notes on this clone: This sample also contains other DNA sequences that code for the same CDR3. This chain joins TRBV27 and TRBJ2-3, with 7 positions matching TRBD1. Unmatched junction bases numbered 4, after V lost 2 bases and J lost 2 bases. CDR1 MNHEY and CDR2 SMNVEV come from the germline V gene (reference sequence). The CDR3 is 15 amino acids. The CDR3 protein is CASSLRGQSTDTQYF. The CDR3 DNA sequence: TGTGCCAGCAGTTTAAGGGGACAGTCCACAGATACGCAGTATTTT.

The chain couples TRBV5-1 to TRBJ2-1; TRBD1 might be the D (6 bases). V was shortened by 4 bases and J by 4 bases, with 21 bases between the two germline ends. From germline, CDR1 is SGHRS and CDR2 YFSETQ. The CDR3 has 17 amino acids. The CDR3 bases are TGCGCCAGCAGCATGACCGGGAACCAAAGGGGGTACAATGAGCAGTTCTTC. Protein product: CASSMTGNQRGYNEQFF.